The TCR beta chain described here comes from a study of T cell responses to AZD1222 COVID-19 vaccine (dated by TCRdb to 2020 to 2023). About the study as a whole: AZD1222 recipients given second doses at about 4 weeks or at about 12 weeks were pooled, since spike-specific TCR depth and breadth were not found to differ between the two schedules. TCR sequencing covered more than 230 trial participants: 200 to 220 given two doses of AZD1222 and 26 given two doses of MenACWY control vaccine. Enrollment into the trials was organized by age into subgroups of 18-55, 56-69 and 70-plus years, and those subgroups contained roughly 150, 30 and 60 TCR-sequenced participants, respectively. What the authors observed across the whole study: After two AZD1222 doses, both the breadth and the depth of spike-specific TCRs were significantly higher than at day 0 and than in MenACWY recipients. In the small 56-69-year group, the increase in depth fell short of significance, most likely because of low power. Vaccine-associated CD4 TCRs spanned the whole spike protein, with dominant responses in regions 160-218 and 743-854. Participants were mostly white British, with more females than males. The authors suggested clonal diversity may have been underestimated. Only 5 to 7 AZD1222 recipients were SARS-CoV-2 seropositive at baseline, limiting conclusions about previously exposed vaccinees. Because no day 14 peak-response samples were available, repertoires were characterized only after the peak T cell response. Nearly half of unique spike-specific TCRs reportedly recognized epitopes outside regions mutated in the B.1.351 and B.1.1.7 variants.

The sample's time point label is to be understood as: baseline before first vaccination. Samples from vaccinated people were obtained from the UK trials COV001 and COV002, which included a single-blind randomized controlled phase 2/3 trial of AZD1222 (ChAdOx1 nCoV-19) in healthy adults. For TCRbeta chain sequencing, PBMC samples were collected from trial participants at day 0 and at day 28 after the second dose. Remarks on this clone: Its antigen target is currently unknown. No per-base quality is available; no much larger clone lies one base away.

The CDR3 regions of human TCRbeta chains were subjected to immunosequencing. Per the source publication's procedure: Repertoire TCRs were matched against a reference library of SARS-CoV-2-specific TCRs generated with the MIRA antigen-specificity platform. Breadth was defined as the fraction of unique TCRs that were SARS-CoV-2-associated, and depth was defined as the fraction of total T cells that were SARS-CoV-2-associated. Using the MIRA data, each spike-specific TCR was assigned both to the spike region to which the TCR was reactive and to a CD4 or CD8 class. Log10-transformed breadth and depth values were compared by one-way ANOVA with Sidak's multiple comparisons tests. TCRdb took over this immuneACCESS table, retaining in-frame rearrangements with V and J assigned. Such tables are incomplete; in checked studies, under half of the missing clones stem from an unresolved V gene, and the remainder is unexplained. The V and J calls and the clone size are those of that table, but D and trimming were determined from the DNA. Here the sample has about 130,000 clones; roughly 90% occur a single time. The ten largest account for 3.5% to 4.5% of the sample.

CDR1 MDHEN and CDR2 SYDVKM are derived from the germline V gene. The CDR3 measures 14 amino acids from cysteine to phenylalanine. Left in the record is the CDR3 DNA by itself, 42 bases read in frame from the first base. V and J lose 2 bases and 11 bases, and a span of 18 bases separates them. The V and J genes are TRBV28 and TRBJ1-1, and the D gene may be TRBD1, 5 bases matching. Sequencing was performed on peripheral blood, taken on day 0 of AZD1222 vaccination. The clonotype comes from an adult in good health. In nucleotide form, the sequence is TGTGCCAGCAGTTTACCAAATGACGGGGGGAAGGCTTTCTTT. It encodes CASSLPNDGGKAFF.